Listed below are T cell receptor beta chains from one sample, sequenced in a study of shared clonotypes between healthy human individuals. Here immunoSEQ multiplex PCR was the method, and the copy in TCRdb shows in-frame clones only, minus some. The sample has some 1 million clones; 75% are singletons. The source material was memory CD4+ T cells sorted from blood. These receptor sequences come from a man aged 18 to 30 in good health. Both conserved end residues are part of each CDR3. Each record gives: V gene, J gene, D gene, clone size, CDR3 protein, CDR3 DNA. A D gene is named only where the DNA matches it firmly. For some rows the clone size is stated as once, few or many, or as a class when expanded; others skip it.

>TRBV7-9|TRBJ2-4|TRBD2|few
CASSLASSGNIQYF
TGTGCCAGCAGCTTAGCGTCTAGCGGAAACATTCAGTACTTC
>TRBV19|TRBJ1-2|TRBD1|.
CASSIDRRGPGYTF
TGTGCCAGTAGTATAGATCGGAGGGGGCCTGGCTACACCTTC
>TRBV7-9|TRBJ1-3|TRBD1|few
CASSGRQGSSGNTIYF
TGTGCCAGCAGCGGCAGACAGGGGAGCTCTGGAAACACCATATATTTT
>TRBV29-1|TRBJ1-2|.|.
CSVTYAAGYGYTF
TGCAGCGTTACTTACGCAGCCGGCTATGGCTACACCTTC
>TRBV19|TRBJ2-7|TRBD1|many
CASSLASITGASPYEQYF
TGTGCCAGTAGCCTAGCCTCCATAACAGGGGCCTCTCCATACGAGCAGTACTTC
>TRBV28|TRBJ1-5|TRBD1|.
CASSGGQKGQPQHF
TGTGCCAGCAGCGGGGGACAGAAAGGTCAGCCCCAGCATTTT
>TRBV6-5|TRBJ2-7|.|.
CASSYSKLKDEQYF
TGTGCCAGCAGTTACTCGAAACTGAAGGACGAGCAGTACTTC
>TRBV5-6|TRBJ1-2|.|.
CASSYYRRGDGYTF
TGTGCCAGCAGCTACTATCGAAGGGGCGATGGCTACACCTTC
>TRBV6-6|TRBJ2-4|.|.
CASNLQGGKNIQYF
TGTGCCAGCAATTTACAGGGAGGCAAAAACATTCAGTACTTC
>TRBV5-1|TRBJ1-6|.|.
CASSFGQNNSPLHF
TGCGCCAGCAGCTTCGGACAGAACAATTCACCCCTCCACTTT
>TRBV19|TRBJ2-2|.|.
CASSRAWRVTGELFF
TGTGCCAGTAGTAGAGCCTGGCGGGTCACCGGGGAGCTGTTTTTT
>TRBV15|TRBJ1-4|.|once
CATRARQGNEKLFF
TGTGCCACCAGAGCCAGGCAGGGTAATGAAAAACTGTTTTTT
>TRBV6-6|TRBJ1-3|.|.
CASRGKAGNTIYF
TGTGCCAGTAGGGGGAAAGCTGGAAACACCATATATTTT
>TRBV5-4|TRBJ2-3|.|.
CASSLEGLRPDTQYF
TGTGCCAGCAGCCTGGAGGGCCTTCGCCCAGATACGCAGTATTTT
>TRBV28|TRBJ1-3|.|.
CASRDSWENTIYF
TGTGCCAGCAGGGACAGTTGGGAAAACACCATATATTTT
>TRBV30|TRBJ1-5|.|.
CAWSAILGAGQPQHF
TGTGCCTGGAGCGCAATTCTCGGGGCAGGGCAGCCCCAGCATTTT
>TRBV11-2|TRBJ1-1|.|once
CASSLSTAAGTEAFF
TGTGCCAGCAGCCTATCGACAGCCGCTGGCACTGAAGCTTTCTTT
>TRBV5-1|TRBJ2-5|TRBD2|.
CASSLAPGLAEETQYF
TGCGCCAGCAGCTTGGCCCCAGGACTAGCGGAAGAGACCCAGTACTTC
>TRBV5-1|TRBJ1-5|.|once
CASSLRPNQPQHF
TGCGCCAGCAGCTTAAGGCCTAATCAGCCCCAGCATTTT
>TRBV6-1|TRBJ1-1|.|.
CASSGAQRDMYTEAFF
TGTGCCAGCAGTGGCGCTCAAAGGGATATGTACACTGAAGCTTTCTTT
>TRBV6-5|TRBJ1-6|.|.
CASSYEGSYNSPLHF
TGTGCCAGCAGTTATGAGGGCTCCTATAATTCACCCCTCCACTTT
>TRBV11-2|TRBJ2-1|.|many
CASSSVFQTASSYNEQFF
TGTGCCAGCAGCTCGGTATTCCAGACGGCCAGCTCCTACAATGAGCAGTTCTTC
>TRBV6-6|TRBJ2-7|.|.
CASSYSVGVRQYF
TGTGCCAGCAGTTACTCGGTGGGGGTTAGGCAGTACTTC
>TRBV5-1|TRBJ2-6|.|.
CASSLAILSSGANVLTF
TGCGCCAGCAGCTTGGCCATCCTAAGCTCTGGGGCCAACGTCCTGACTTTC
>TRBV9|TRBJ2-3|.|.
CASSVSVAASTDTQYF
TGTGCCAGCAGCGTCTCGGTGGCAGCTAGCACAGATACGCAGTATTTT
>TRBV11-2|TRBJ2-5|.|.
CASSLTTAEETQYF
TGTGCCAGCAGCTTAACCACCGCCGAAGAGACCCAGTACTTC
>TRBV15|TRBJ2-3|.|.
CATSRLGTLTDTQYF
TGTGCCACCAGCAGACTCGGGACTCTAACAGATACGCAGTATTTT
>TRBV30|TRBJ1-2|.|.
CAWSVRLAGYTF
TGTGCCTGGAGTGTCCGCTTGGCCGGCTACACCTTC
>TRBV18|TRBJ2-1|TRBD2|few
CASQAGNEQFF
TGTGCCAGCCAAGCGGGGAATGAGCAGTTCTTC
>TRBV2|TRBJ1-2|TRBD1|.
CASSEVRTGVPDYGYTF
TGTGCCAGCAGTGAAGTACGGACAGGGGTACCGGACTATGGCTACACCTTC
>TRBV5-5|TRBJ1-2|.|.
CASISGGLNYGYTF
TGTGCCAGCATTTCGGGGGGCCTTAACTATGGCTACACCTTC